Below are 18 T cell receptor beta chains sequenced from a single sample in a study of T cell repertoires in cytomegalovirus infection. Antigens of these TCRs are unknown. TCRdb re-derived calls from the reads in MiXCR, one entry per CDR3 protein. Found here are around 430,000 distinct CDR3 sequences, approximately 42% of them singletons; the top ten hold 40% to 50%. The sample in question was cultured PBMCs, obtained from culture after CMV antigen stimulation. The receptors derive from a human donor in good health (CMV status not recorded). Some clones in this sample may be carry-over from other donors' samples.

This clonotype was seen more than once but under ten times. V gene TRBV10-3 combines with J gene TRBJ2-1; 10 bases match TRBD2. The ends lost 10 bases at V and 7 bases at J; junction bases unmatched: 13. The CDR3 has 15 amino acids. Germline V CDR1 and CDR2: ENHRY, SYGVKD. Written as DNA, the CDR3 is TGTGCCACCGCGGGCAGCGGGGGGGCAGTTAATGAGCAGTTCTTC. This codes for CATAGSGGAVNEQFF.

The chain couples TRBV19 to TRBJ2-2, with TRBD2 as a possible D gene (6 bases). The CDR3 totals 14 residues. V gave up 9 bases and J gave up 1 base, with 12 bases separating them. Germline V CDR1 and CDR2: LNHDA, SQIVND (reference sequence). This CDR3 is CARPDGRNTGELFF. CDR3 nucleotide sequence: TGTGCCAGGCCCGACGGGAGGAACACCGGGGAGCTGTTTTTT.

This clonotype was picked up a small number of times. This chain uses TRBV27 with TRBJ2-5, with a tentative D call TRBD1 (6 bases). The CDR3 extends over 13 amino acids. V was clipped by 6 bases and J by 5 bases, with 13 bases between them. CDR1 and CDR2 (germline): MNHEY, SMNVEV (reference sequence). The CDR3 nucleotides are TGTGCCAGCAGGCAACAGGGTGGGGAGACCCAGTACTTC. Translated: CASRQQGGETQYF.

This clonotype was detected once. The chain is built from TRBV13 and TRBJ1-1; TRBD1 might be the D (6 bases). Between the trimmed V and J ends, which lost 5 bases and 5 bases, there was a span of 18 bases. The CDR3 is made up of 15 amino acids. CDR1 PRHDT and CDR2 FYEKMQ come from the germline V gene (reference sequence). In DNA, the CDR3 is TGTGCCAGCAGCCCCGGGGGCCAGGGAGGGACTGAAGCTTTCTTT. Protein product: CASSPGGQGGTEAFF.

This clonotype was counted only a few times. The rearrangement joins TRBV7-8 to TRBJ2-2; TRBD2 aligns across 14 bases. CDR1 and CDR2 (germline): SGHVS, FQNEAQ. The CDR3 has 18 amino acids. V was pared by 3 bases and J by 5 bases, with 8 bases of the junction left unmatched. The CDR3 here is CASSFSPGLAGDTGELFF. The CDR3 DNA reads TGTGCCAGCAGCTTTTCCCCGGGACTAGCGGGAGATACCGGGGAGCTGTTTTTT. Variable domain in full (rest from reference TRBV7-8 and TRBJ2-2): GAGVSQSPRYKVAKRGQDVALRCDPISGHVSLFWYQQALGQGPEFLTYFQNEAQLDKSGLPSDRFFAERPEGSVSTLKIQRTQQEDSAVYLCASSFSPGLAGDTGELFFGEGSRLTVL.

As DNA, the CDR3 is TGTGCCAGCAGCTTAGCCTTGGACGAGCAGTACTTC. Translating it yields CASSLALDEQYF. The chain has TRBV7-2 and TRBJ2-7, with unresolved D. V was cut by 0 bases and J by 5 bases, with 5 bases left in between. Looked up from germline, CDR1 is SGHTA and CDR2 is FQGNSA. This CDR3 contains 12 residues. Filled out from reference TRBV7-2 and TRBJ2-7, the complete variable domain reads GAGVSQSPSNKVTEKGKDVELRCDPISGHTALYWYRQSLGQGLEFLIYFQGNSAPDKSGLPSDRFSAERTGGSVSTLTIQRTQQEDSAVYLCASSLALDEQYFGPGTRLTVT.

The chain joins TRBV7-4 to TRBJ1-5; D remains ambiguous. Trimming left V 3 bases short and J 9 bases short, with 9 bases between. Germline assignment: CDR1 SGHVT and CDR2 SQSDAQ. The CDR3 length is 12 residues. The CDR3 region has the DNA TGTGCCAGCAGCTTGGATTCGGGGCCCCAGCATTTT. This codes for CASSLDSGPQHF.

The chain couples TRBV5-4 to TRBJ2-3; D call uncertain. CDR3 size: 15 residues. From germline, CDR1 is SGHNT and CDR2 YYREEE (reference sequence). Trimming took off 6 bases at V and 1 base at J, with 15 bases between the two ends. The CDR3 nucleotides read TGTGCCAGCACCCAAGGACCGGTTGGCACAGATACGCAGTATTTT. This codes for CASTQGPVGTDTQYF.

This clonotype has only a few counts. The V and J genes are TRBV12-3 or TRBV12-4 and TRBJ2-7; the D gene is possibly TRBD2 (6 bases). The CDR3 runs 15 residues. V lost 3 bases to trimming and J lost 0 bases, with 12 bases between them. The CDR3 coding sequence is TGTGCCAGCAGTTTTCGAGCGGGTCCCTCCTACGAGCAGTACTTC. Protein: CASSFRAGPSYEQYF.

The chain employs TRBV10-3 and TRBJ1-5; D perhaps matches TRBD1 (5 bases). CDR1 is ENHRY and CDR2 is SYGVKD in the germline V gene. The V end was cut by 10 bases, the J end by 4 bases, with 17 bases between. The CDR3 is 14 amino acids. CDR3 region: CATRAATQNQPQHF. The CDR3 DNA is TGTGCCACCAGGGCGGCGACTCAAAATCAGCCCCAGCATTTT.

The table lists this clonotype with a few counts. The chain carries TRBV11-2 and TRBJ1-1; 10 positions match TRBD1. Germline V gene lookup returns CDR1 SGHAT and CDR2 FQNNGV. The J segment lost 6 bases and the V segment lost 4 bases, leaving 5 bases of the junction unmatched. The CDR3 length is 14 residues. In DNA form, the CDR3 reads TGTGCCAGCAGCTCGGACAGGGGGAGGGCTGAAGCTTTCTTT. Residues: CASSSDRGRAEAFF. Using reference TRBV11-2 and TRBJ1-1 for the parts outside the CDR3, the full variable domain is EAGVAQSPRYKIIEKRQSVAFWCNPISGHATLYWYQQILGQGPKLLIQFQNNGVVDDSQLPKDRFSAERLKGVDSTLKIQPAKLEDSAVYLCASSSDRGRAEAFFGQGTRLTVV.

V gene TRBV7-2 combines with J gene TRBJ1-2, with 9 bases fitting TRBD1. With V trimmed by 6 bases and J by 4 bases, 6 bases remained unmatched. The CDR3 is 14 amino acids. Germline CDR1 is SGHTA and CDR2 is FQGNSA. CDR3 in amino acids: CASSYRDRAYGYTF. As DNA, the CDR3 is TGTGCCAGCAGTTACCGGGACAGGGCCTATGGCTACACCTTC.

This clonotype has a count of ten or more. V gene TRBV7-2 combines with J gene TRBJ2-5, with D unresolved. The germline V gene has CDR1 SGHTA and CDR2 FQGNSA. V shed 0 bases and J shed 4 bases, with 3 bases lying between them. CDR3 length equals 12 residues. This CDR3 is CASSLAAETQYF. The CDR3 region has the DNA TGTGCCAGCAGCTTAGCGGCAGAGACCCAGTACTTC.

J is TRBJ1-4 and V is TRBV14; D gene unclear. The germline V and J ends were trimmed by 2 bases and 7 bases, with 14 bases remaining between them. The CDR3 extends over 15 amino acids. Germline V gives CDR1 SGHDN, CDR2 FVKESK. The DNA of the CDR3 is TGTGCCAGCAGCCAATTGGGCTCGGAAGGTGAAAAACTGTTTTTT. It codes for CASSQLGSEGEKLFF. The whole variable domain, remainder taken from reference TRBV14 and TRBJ1-4, is EAGVTQFPSHSVIEKGQTVTLRCDPISGHDNLYWYRRVMGKEIKFLLHFVKESKQDESGMPNNRFLAERTGGTYSTLKVQPAELEDSGVYFCASSQLGSEGEKLFFGSGTQLSVL.

The chain is built from TRBV7-8 and TRBJ1-5, with no clear D. This CDR3 is 16 amino acids long. V lost 1 base to trimming and J lost 4 bases, with 14 bases between them. The germline gives CDR1 SGHVS, CDR2 FQNEAQ. In DNA, the CDR3 is TGTGCCAGCAGCTTAGGGCCAGGAGGAATAAATCAGCCCCAGCATTTT. The encoded protein is CASSLGPGGINQPQHF.

The chain carries TRBV7-2 and TRBJ2-4; 9 nucleotides line up with TRBD2. The V gene end was trimmed by 1 base and the J gene end by 8 bases; junction bases not matched to a gene: 6. There are 15 residues in the CDR3. Germline V gene sequence: CDR1 SGHTA, CDR2 FQGNSA. The DNA of the CDR3 is TGTGCCAGCAGCTTAGTGGCGGGGGGGCTTGACATTCAGTACTTC. It specifies CASSLVAGGLDIQYF.

The chain is built from TRBV11-2 and TRBJ2-3; a possible D gene is TRBD2 (6 bases). Trimming took 5 bases from V and 6 from J, leaving 18 bases between them. Germline CDR1 is SGHAT and CDR2 is FQNNGV. The CDR3 length is 15 residues. CDR3 residues: CASSRGLSPRDTQYF. As DNA, the CDR3 is TGTGCCAGCAGCCGAGGACTATCCCCCCGGGATACGCAGTATTTT. Full variable domain (outside the CDR3, taken from reference TRBV11-2 and TRBJ2-3): EAGVAQSPRYKIIEKRQSVAFWCNPISGHATLYWYQQILGQGPKLLIQFQNNGVVDDSQLPKDRFSAERLKGVDSTLKIQPAKLEDSAVYLCASSRGLSPRDTQYFGPGTRLTVL.

The gene calls are TRBV25-1 and TRBJ1-1, with a possible D match to TRBD1 (6 bases). Per germline, CDR1 MGHDK and CDR2 SYGVNS. V lost 4 bases to trimming and J lost 9 bases, with 12 bases between them. The CDR3 runs 12 residues. CDR3 region: CASSGDGQKAFF. The CDR3 nucleotides are TGTGCCAGCAGTGGCGACGGACAGAAAGCTTTCTTT.